These 16 T cell receptor beta chains were sequenced from one sample in a study of T cells after posttransplantation cyclophosphamide. The table came from immunoSEQ multiplex PCR; TCRdb's copy has only in-frame clones and leaves some out. The sample consists of approximately 30,000 clones, 80% to 90% of them appearing once. Sequenced: PBMCs. The receptors stem from a woman between 35 and 50 years old with a blood cancer, CMV-positive, and with a related stem cell donor.

The V gene is TRBV7-9, the J gene TRBJ1-1; TRBD1 matches at 8 bases. With V trimmed by 1 base and J by 2 bases, 6 bases remained unmatched. The CDR3 contains 16 residues. CDR1 SEHNR and CDR2 FQNEAQ come from the germline V gene (reference sequence). The CDR3 region has the DNA TGTGCCAGCAGCTTAGGCCTTGGACAGGGCAACACTGAAGCTTTCTTT. Protein sequence: CASSLGLGQGNTEAFF.

This chain links TRBV28 with TRBJ1-2; D not resolved. V dropped 10 bases and J dropped 4 bases, with 13 bases sitting between them. CDR1 is MDHEN, CDR2 SYDVKM, per germline. The CDR3 extends over 12 amino acids. CDR3 sequence: CATRISFYGYTF. The DNA of the CDR3 is TGTGCCACCAGAATCTCCTTCTATGGCTACACCTTC.

V and J are TRBV7-2 and TRBJ2-7; TRBD1 matches at 10 bases. CDR1 is SGHTA and CDR2 is FQGNSA in the germline V gene. Trimming at V came to 1 base and at J to 1 base, leaving 10 bases not matched to a gene. The CDR3 runs to 18 residues. The CDR3 DNA is TGTGCCAGCAGCTTAGTACCCCCCGGACAGGGGGGTTCCTACGAGCAGTACTTC. Protein: CASSLVPPGQGGSYEQYF.

The J gene is TRBJ2-3, the V gene TRBV18, with D perhaps TRBD1 (8 bases). CDR3 length equals 17 residues. The germline gives CDR1 KGHSH, CDR2 LQKENI. Trimming took 2 bases from V and 2 from J, leaving 17 bases between them. In DNA form, the CDR3 reads TGTGCCAGCTCACCAAAGTTACAGGGGGGGACCACAGATACGCAGTATTTT. It is translated as CASSPKLQGGTTDTQYF.

The CDR3 loop is CASSFVGRRTEAFF. The CDR3 DNA is TGTGCCAGCAGCTTTGTAGGCCGGAGAACTGAAGCTTTCTTT. The genes are TRBV5-5 and TRBJ1-1; D call uncertain. Germline loops: CDR1 SGHKS, CDR2 YYEKEE (reference sequence). The CDR3 is 14 amino acids. Between the trimmed V and J ends, which lost 2 bases and 5 bases, there was a span of 13 bases.

V gene TRBV29-1 combines with J gene TRBJ2-1; a weak D match, TRBD1 (5 bases). CDR1 is SQVTM, CDR2 ANQGSEA, per germline. CDR3 length: 13 amino acids. V lost 7 bases and J lost 8, with 18 bases in between. CDR3 sequence reads: CSGRRDSRDEQFF. CDR3 DNA: TGCAGCGGCCGAAGAGACAGTAGGGATGAGCAGTTCTTC.

This chain links TRBV27 with TRBJ1-5, with D possibly matching TRBD1 (6 bases). Per the germline V gene, CDR1 is MNHEY and CDR2 is SMNVEV (reference sequence). The CDR3 loop spans 15 amino acids. Trimming removed 6 bases at V and 4 bases at J, with 16 bases between. The CDR3 region is CASRAPGTGNQPQHF. The CDR3 region has the DNA TGTGCCAGCAGGGCGCCCGGTACAGGGAATCAGCCCCAGCATTTT.

V gene TRBV11-2 combines with J gene TRBJ1-1, with 8 bases that match TRBD1. CDR1 is SGHAT, CDR2 FQNNGV, per germline. The CDR3 spans 14 residues. V shed 0 bases and J 11 bases; nucleotides not matched to a gene: 8. This CDR3 is CASSLDLGQGEAFF. CDR3 bases: TGTGCCAGCAGCTTAGATCTCGGACAGGGCGAGGCTTTCTTT.

Details on this clone: Different DNA sequences within this sample yield the same CDR3. The gene calls are TRBV5-1 and TRBJ1-5; 7 nucleotides agree with TRBD1. V shed 4 bases, J shed 2 bases, and the junction held 3 bases outside the gene matches. There are 14 residues in the CDR3. Germline CDR1 SGHRS, CDR2 YFSETQ. The CDR3 spells CASSVGTGNQPQHF. The CDR3 nucleotides read TGCGCCAGCAGCGTCGGGACAGGCAATCAGCCCCAGCATTTT. Using reference TRBV5-1 and TRBJ1-5 for the parts outside the CDR3, the full variable domain is KAGVTQTPRYLIKTRGQQVTLSCSPISGHRSVSWYQQTPGQGLQFLFEYFSETQRNKGNFPGRFSGRQFSNSRSEMNVSTLELGDSALYLCASSVGTGNQPQHFGDGTRLSIL.

The genes are TRBV7-6 and TRBJ2-3; D ambiguous. The V end lost 2 bases, the J end lost 1 base, and 4 bases lay between the germline ends. The germline V gene encodes CDR1 SGHVS and CDR2 FNYEAQ. The CDR3 runs to 13 residues. CDR3 coding DNA: TGTGCCAGCAGCTTACCCGGCACAGATACGCAGTATTTT. Its protein is CASSLPGTDTQYF. Combining the CDR3 with reference TRBV7-6 and TRBJ2-3 gives the whole variable domain GAGVSQSPRYKVTKRGQDVALRCDPISGHVSLYWYRQALGQGPEFLTYFNYEAQQDKSGLPNDRFSAERPEGSISTLTIQRTEQRDSAMYRCASSLPGTDTQYFGPGTRLTVL.

The chain uses TRBV6-5 and TRBJ2-1; TRBD2 matches at 11 bases. The CDR3 is made up of 16 amino acids. Losses at the gene ends were 4 bases for V and 4 bases for J; bases not matched to a gene: 6. Germline V lookup: CDR1 MNHEY, CDR2 SVGAGI. As DNA, the CDR3 is TGTGCCAGCAGTTTCTTGACTAGCGGGGATTACAATGAGCAGTTCTTC. Translating it yields CASSFLTSGDYNEQFF.

The table lists this clone with a few counts. The V call is TRBV7-9, the J call TRBJ1-1; 12 bases are a match to TRBD1. Germline trimming cut 5 bases from V and 1 base from J; bases unmatched to any gene: 2. The CDR3 extends over 15 amino acids. Germline loops: CDR1 SEHNR, CDR2 FQNEAQ (reference sequence). In DNA, the CDR3 is TGTGCCAGCAGCACGGGACAGGGGGCGAACACTGAAGCTTTCTTT. Protein product: CASSTGQGANTEAFF.

The chain couples TRBV11-2 to TRBJ1-1; 8 bases fit TRBD1. The trim removed 0 bases at V and 2 bases at J, leaving 8 bases unmatched. In germline, CDR1 is SGHAT, CDR2 FQNNGV. The CDR3 spans 17 residues. CDR3 protein: CASSLERQGRRNTEAFF. In nucleotides, the CDR3 is TGTGCCAGCAGCTTAGAGAGACAGGGGCGAAGAAACACTGAAGCTTTCTTT. Based on the CDR3 plus reference TRBV11-2 and TRBJ1-1, the full variable domain is EAGVAQSPRYKIIEKRQSVAFWCNPISGHATLYWYQQILGQGPKLLIQFQNNGVVDDSQLPKDRFSAERLKGVDSTLKIQPAKLEDSAVYLCASSLERQGRRNTEAFFGQGTRLTVV.

The CDR3 region has the DNA TGCGCCAGCAGCCAAGCTCGGCAGGGGGTTGACTTAGCCAAAAACATTCAGTACTTC. Amino acid sequence: CASSQARQGVDLAKNIQYF. V usage is TRBV4-3 and J usage is TRBJ2-4, with 7 bases fitting TRBD1. With 1 base clipped from V and 0 bases from J, the junction kept 12 bases outside the gene matches. The CDR3 totals 19 residues. Germline CDR1 reads LGHNA; CDR2 reads YSLEER.

V and J are TRBV19 and TRBJ2-7; D is possibly TRBD2 (6 bases). Germline values: CDR1 LNHDA, CDR2 SQIVND (reference sequence). The CDR3 is made up of 15 amino acids. V lost 5 bases and J lost 4, with 18 bases in between. CDR3 sequence: CASSPGMGGLYEQYF. CDR3 in DNA: TGTGCCAGTAGTCCGGGCATGGGGGGTTTGTACGAGCAGTACTTC.

The chain has TRBV5-1 and TRBJ1-6; D is unresolved. This CDR3 is 13 amino acids long. Germline loops: CDR1 SGHRS, CDR2 YFSETQ. V was trimmed by 4 bases and J by 9 bases, leaving 11 bases between them. DNA for the CDR3: TGCGCCAGCAGCCAGGAGGGCATTTCACCCCTCCACTTT. Amino acids: CASSQEGISPLHF.